The rows below give T cell receptor beta chains drawn from one sample of a study of OX40 agonist ivuxolimab in advanced cancers. TCRdb's copy holds only in-frame clones and misses some; the assay was immunoSEQ multiplex PCR. The data hold 65,000 to 85,000 clones, with roughly 88% observed a single time. The sample was CD4+ or CD8+ T cells sorted from blood, taken in a trial of the OX40 agonist ivuxolimab. The source is an adult with an advanced solid tumor such as melanoma, head and neck, liver or kidney cancer. CDR3s include the opening cysteine and the closing phenylalanine or tryptophan. Each record gives: clone size, V gene, D gene, J gene, CDR3 protein, CDR3 DNA. The D gene is left open where the match is weak. The size of a clone is reported for some rows only, either as once, few or many, or as a class for expanded clones.

size: .; V: TRBV4-1; D: .; J: TRBJ1-4; CDR3: CASSQDEGRATNEKLFF; DNA: TGCGCCAGCAGCCAAGATGAGGGGCGGGCAACTAATGAAAAACTGTTTTTT
size: .; V: TRBV6-5; D: TRBD1; J: TRBJ2-1; CDR3: CATLDRANEQFF; DNA: TGTGCCACCCTAGACAGGGCCAATGAGCAGTTCTTC
size: .; V: TRBV6-5; D: TRBD1; J: TRBJ2-2; CDR3: CASRLTGGRAGELFF; DNA: TGTGCCAGCAGACTTACAGGGGGTCGGGCCGGGGAGCTGTTTTTT
size: .; V: TRBV5-4; D: TRBD2; J: TRBJ2-1; CDR3: CASSFSGGVRNEQFF; DNA: TGTGCCAGCAGCTTCAGCGGGGGCGTCAGGAATGAGCAGTTCTTC
size: .; V: TRBV4-1; D: TRBD1; J: TRBJ2-1; CDR3: CASSPEPGQGVFF; DNA: TGCGCCAGCAGCCCCGAACCGGGACAGGGTGTGTTCTTC
size: few; V: TRBV11-2; D: TRBD1; J: TRBJ1-6; CDR3: CASSLSGTGGSPLHF; DNA: TGTGCCAGCAGCTTATCGGGGACAGGGGGTTCACCCCTCCACTTT
size: .; V: TRBV6-5; D: .; J: TRBJ2-2; CDR3: CASSYLGADTGELFF; DNA: TGTGCCAGCAGTTACCTGGGGGCGGACACCGGGGAGCTGTTTTTT
size: .; V: TRBV7-9; D: TRBD1; J: TRBJ2-3; CDR3: CASSLVGTGGAQYF; DNA: TGTGCCAGCAGCTTAGTAGGGACAGGGGGCGCGCAGTATTTT
size: .; V: TRBV6-6; D: .; J: TRBJ2-2; CDR3: CASSFATSTGELFF; DNA: TGTGCCAGCAGTTTCGCCACGTCCACCGGGGAGCTGTTTTTT
size: once; V: TRBV6-6; D: TRBD1; J: TRBJ1-2; CDR3: CASTFPGQGGSYTF; DNA: TGTGCCAGCACCTTTCCTGGACAGGGAGGGAGCTACACCTTC
size: .; V: TRBV19; D: .; J: TRBJ1-1; CDR3: CASSWADMNTEAFF; DNA: TGTGCCAGTAGTTGGGCAGATATGAACACTGAAGCTTTCTTT
size: .; V: TRBV19; D: TRBD1; J: TRBJ1-2; CDR3: CASSIRQGGYTF; DNA: TGTGCCAGTAGTATCCGACAGGGTGGCTACACCTTC
size: .; V: TRBV27; D: .; J: TRBJ1-2; CDR3: CARGEPLSCGYTF; DNA: TGTGCCAGAGGGGAGCCTTTATCGTGCGGCTACACCTTC
size: .; V: TRBV6-5; D: .; J: TRBJ1-5; CDR3: CASSLDYSNQPQHF; DNA: TGTGCCAGCAGTCTAGATTATAGCAATCAGCCCCAGCATTTT
size: .; V: TRBV27; D: .; J: TRBJ1-1; CDR3: CASSLRGANTEAFF; DNA: TGTGCCAGCAGTTTACGGGGGGCGAACACTGAAGCTTTCTTT
size: .; V: TRBV29-1; D: .; J: TRBJ2-7; CDR3: CSVEDNESYEQYF; DNA: TGCAGCGTTGAAGATAATGAGTCCTACGAGCAGTACTTC
size: once; V: TRBV5-1; D: .; J: TRBJ1-2; CDR3: CASSLEASWHGYTF; DNA: TGCGCCAGCAGCTTGGAGGCGTCCTGGCATGGCTACACCTTC
size: .; V: TRBV20-1; D: .; J: TRBJ2-3; CDR3: CSAGTSDTQYF; DNA: TGCAGTGCCGGGACTTCCGATACGCAGTATTTT
size: .; V: TRBV6-5; D: .; J: TRBJ1-2; CDR3: CASSYSGGRFGYTF; DNA: TGTGCCAGCAGTTACTCGGGAGGGCGCTTTGGCTACACCTTC
size: .; V: TRBV4-1; D: .; J: TRBJ2-5; CDR3: CASSKGISYTQETQYF; DNA: TGCGCCAGCAGCAAAGGAATCAGTTACACTCAAGAGACCCAGTACTTC
size: .; V: TRBV29-1; D: .; J: TRBJ1-2; CDR3: CSVDASGVGDGYTF; DNA: TGCAGCGTTGATGCGTCCGGGGTTGGTGATGGCTACACCTTC
size: .; V: TRBV6-1; D: .; J: TRBJ2-7; CDR3: CASMWGKGPYEQYF; DNA: TGTGCCAGCATGTGGGGAAAGGGGCCCTACGAGCAGTACTTC
size: .; V: TRBV2; D: .; J: TRBJ1-1; CDR3: CASSIGGTEAFF; DNA: TGTGCCAGCAGTATAGGGGGGACTGAAGCTTTCTTT
size: .; V: TRBV6-1; D: .; J: TRBJ1-6; CDR3: CASSDRGIYSPLHF; DNA: TGTGCCAGCAGTGACAGGGGAATTTATTCACCCCTCCACTTT
size: .; V: TRBV5-1; D: TRBD1; J: TRBJ1-1; CDR3: CASSALTGEGQAFF; DNA: TGCGCCAGCAGCGCCCTGACAGGGGAGGGCCAAGCTTTCTTT
size: .; V: TRBV6-1; D: .; J: TRBJ2-3; CDR3: CASRGFTGMVNTQYF; DNA: TGTGCCAGCAGGGGATTTACAGGGATGGTTAATACGCAGTATTTT
size: .; V: TRBV7-9; D: .; J: TRBJ1-2; CDR3: CASSLPRGGPQGDGYTF; DNA: TGTGCCAGCAGCTTACCCCGCGGGGGACCCCAAGGTGATGGCTACACCTTC
size: .; V: TRBV7-9; D: .; J: TRBJ2-3; CDR3: CASSGQGDTQYF; DNA: TGTGCCAGCAGCGGCCAGGGGGATACGCAGTATTTT
size: .; V: TRBV30; D: TRBD2; J: TRBJ2-3; CDR3: CAWTGTSGGTSTDTQYF; DNA: TGTGCCTGGACAGGGACTAGCGGGGGTACTAGCACAGATACGCAGTATTTT
size: .; V: TRBV6-1; D: TRBD1; J: TRBJ1-6; CDR3: CASSGLTGRIDSPLHF; DNA: TGTGCCAGCAGTGGGTTGACAGGGAGAATTGATTCACCCCTCCACTTT
size: once; V: TRBV12-5; D: .; J: TRBJ1-1; CDR3: CASGLVSGTLVPEAFF; DNA: TGTGCTAGTGGTTTGGTATCCGGGACACTAGTTCCCGAGGCTTTCTTT
size: .; V: TRBV7-3; D: TRBD1; J: TRBJ2-3; CDR3: CASSQQGAEDTQYF; DNA: TGTGCCAGCAGCCAACAGGGGGCAGAAGATACGCAGTATTTT
size: .; V: TRBV5-6; D: .; J: TRBJ2-1; CDR3: CASSFLGQSYNEQFF; DNA: TGTGCCAGCAGCTTTCTGGGGCAATCCTACAATGAGCAGTTCTTC
size: .; V: TRBV19; D: .; J: TRBJ2-1; CDR3: CASSHGTKSANEQFF; DNA: TGTGCCAGTAGCCACGGGACAAAGTCCGCCAATGAGCAGTTCTTC
size: .; V: TRBV7-9; D: .; J: TRBJ1-5; CDR3: CASSPGNQPQHF; DNA: TGTGCCAGCAGCCCTGGGAATCAGCCCCAGCATTTT
size: .; V: TRBV18; D: .; J: TRBJ1-6; CDR3: CASSPLPTTGSSYNSPLHF; DNA: TGTGCCAGCTCACCCCTCCCCACAACAGGGAGCTCCTATAATTCACCCCTCCACTTT
size: .; V: TRBV4-2; D: TRBD2; J: TRBJ2-7; CDR3: CASSLFASGVEQYF; DNA: TGTGCCAGCAGCTTGTTTGCTAGCGGGGTCGAGCAGTACTTC
size: few; V: TRBV2; D: .; J: TRBJ1-5; CDR3: CASSEEGGQPQHF; DNA: TGTGCCAGCAGTGAAGAAGGGGGTCAGCCCCAGCATTTT
size: .; V: TRBV11-3; D: .; J: TRBJ1-6; CDR3: CASSHTGSDPYNSPLHF; DNA: TGTGCCAGCAGTCATACAGGGAGCGATCCCTATAATTCACCCCTCCACTTT
size: .; V: TRBV5-1; D: .; J: TRBJ2-7; CDR3: CASSSLGYEQYF; DNA: TGCGCCAGCAGCTCTCTCGGTTACGAGCAGTACTTC
size: .; V: TRBV19; D: .; J: TRBJ2-1; CDR3: CASSPLDRRDEQFF; DNA: TGTGCCAGTAGTCCTCTAGACAGGCGGGATGAGCAGTTCTTC
size: few; V: TRBV27; D: .; J: TRBJ2-7; CDR3: CASSFRPTEQRFHEQYF; DNA: TGTGCCAGCAGTTTCCGGCCAACTGAGCAGAGATTTCACGAGCAGTACTTC
size: .; V: TRBV18; D: TRBD1; J: TRBJ2-6; CDR3: CASSSQGADPNVLTF; DNA: TGTGCCAGCTCATCGCAGGGGGCGGACCCCAACGTCCTGACTTTC
size: .; V: TRBV4-1; D: .; J: TRBJ1-5; CDR3: CASSQETREMQPQHF; DNA: TGCGCCAGCAGCCAAGAAACCCGGGAGATGCAGCCCCAGCATTTT
size: .; V: TRBV7-8; D: TRBD1; J: TRBJ1-2; CDR3: CASSLGAGQGPYGYTF; DNA: TGTGCCAGCAGCTTAGGGGCGGGACAGGGCCCCTATGGCTACACCTTC
size: .; V: TRBV5-1; D: .; J: TRBJ2-7; CDR3: CASSLSGTVYEQYF; DNA: TGCGCCAGCAGCTTGTCAGGGACGGTATACGAGCAGTACTTC
size: .; V: TRBV5-4; D: .; J: TRBJ1-1; CDR3: CASSFYLGSGTEAFF; DNA: TGTGCCAGCAGCTTTTATCTGGGGTCGGGGACTGAAGCTTTCTTT
size: .; V: TRBV4-2; D: .; J: TRBJ2-1; CDR3: CASSQEGGGFYNEQFF; DNA: TGTGCCAGCAGCCAAGAAGGGGGGGGGTTCTACAATGAGCAGTTCTTC
size: .; V: TRBV28; D: TRBD2; J: TRBJ2-1; CDR3: CAGSGGAAGEQFF; DNA: TGTGCCGGTAGCGGGGGGGCGGCCGGTGAGCAGTTCTTC
size: .; V: TRBV7-9; D: .; J: TRBJ1-1; CDR3: CASSLYPVANEAFF; DNA: TGTGCCAGCAGCTTATATCCCGTCGCGAATGAAGCTTTCTTT
size: .; V: TRBV11-2; D: .; J: TRBJ1-5; CDR3: CASSPSGPGQPQHF; DNA: TGTGCCAGCAGCCCCAGCGGGCCAGGACAGCCCCAGCATTTT
size: .; V: TRBV11-3; D: .; J: TRBJ2-5; CDR3: CASSLDRARQRDQETQYF; DNA: TGTGCCAGCAGCTTAGATCGAGCCCGACAGAGGGACCAAGAGACCCAGTACTTC
size: .; V: TRBV4-1; D: .; J: TRBJ2-3; CDR3: CASSQEGVGSTDTQYF; DNA: TGCGCCAGCAGCCAAGAAGGCGTTGGGAGCACAGATACGCAGTATTTT
size: few; V: TRBV15; D: TRBD2; J: TRBJ2-1; CDR3: CATSRDLAGGLHEQFF; DNA: TGTGCCACCAGCAGAGATCTGGCGGGGGGGCTTCATGAGCAGTTCTTC
size: .; V: TRBV2; D: .; J: TRBJ2-5; CDR3: CASSTLETQYF; DNA: TGTGCCAGCAGTACCCTGGAGACCCAGTACTTC
size: .; V: TRBV18; D: TRBD2; J: TRBJ2-5; CDR3: CASSPKASGDGTQYF; DNA: TGTGCCAGCTCCCCGAAAGCTAGCGGGGACGGGACCCAGTACTTC
size: .; V: TRBV9; D: .; J: TRBJ2-5; CDR3: CASSPHAGGETQYF; DNA: TGTGCCAGCAGCCCACATGCGGGCGGAGAGACCCAGTACTTC
size: .; V: TRBV6-5; D: .; J: TRBJ1-6; CDR3: CASSYAGRNSPLHF; DNA: TGTGCCAGCAGTTACGCGGGACGGAATTCACCCCTCCACTTT